Below, 17 T cell receptor beta chains from the same sample are listed, as sequenced in a study of blood T cell repertoires in COVID-19. Sequencing used immunoSEQ multiplex PCR; TCRdb keeps in-frame clones, though not all of them. The sample has 250,000 to 350,000 clones, approximately 91% seen once. Sequences were obtained from peripheral blood. The source of these receptors is a woman aged 60-70 years with acute or convalescent COVID-19.

This rearrangement joins TRBV4-1 to TRBJ1-2; 9 positions agree with TRBD1. CDR1 is MGHRA, CDR2 YSYEKL, per germline. CDR3 length equals 15 residues. Unmatched junction bases numbered 4, after V lost 0 bases and J lost 5 bases. CDR3 loop: CASSQDRDRAYGYTF. Written as DNA, the CDR3 is TGCGCCAGCAGCCAAGATAGGGACAGGGCTTATGGCTACACCTTC.

This clone has just one count. The chain uses TRBV28 and TRBJ2-4, with D tentatively TRBD2 (6 bases). Germline V gives CDR1 MDHEN, CDR2 SYDVKM. With 3 bases removed from V and 0 bases from J, the gap between germline ends came to 9 bases. The CDR3 is made up of 15 amino acids. CDR3 nucleotide sequence: TGTGCCAGCAGTTTGGAGGGATTAGCCAAAAACATTCAGTACTTC. The encoded protein is CASSLEGLAKNIQYF.

The J gene is TRBJ1-2, the V gene TRBV6-6, with a tentative D call TRBD1 (5 bases). The CDR3 is made up of 13 amino acids. Trimming left V 7 bases short and J 4 bases short, with 13 bases between. Germline V gives CDR1 MNHNY, CDR2 SVGAGI (reference sequence). The CDR3 bases are TGTGCCAGCACCCCGGCGCAGGGCTATGGCTACACCTTC. This codes for CASTPAQGYGYTF.

This clone was counted a single time. This chain connects TRBV5-4 to TRBJ1-4, with no clear D. V gave up 0 bases and J gave up 8 bases, with 11 bases separating them. CDR3 length: 14 residues. CDR1 is SGHNT and CDR2 is YYREEE in the germline V gene (reference sequence). In nucleotides, the CDR3 is TGTGCCAGCAGCTTGGGTCGGGAAGGGGAAAAACTGTTTTTT. It translates to CASSLGREGEKLFF.

This clone came up once. The chain links TRBV5-1 to TRBJ2-3; the D is unclear. CDR3 length: 14 amino acids. With 4 bases removed from V and 2 bases from J, the gap between germline ends came to 11 bases. Germline CDR1 reads SGHRS; CDR2 reads YFSETQ. The CDR3 DNA sequence: TGCGCCAGCAGCGTTAGCAGTGACACAGATACGCAGTATTTT. Amino acids: CASSVSSDTDTQYF. Full variable domain (rest looked up from reference TRBV5-1 and TRBJ2-3): KAGVTQTPRYLIKTRGQQVTLSCSPISGHRSVSWYQQTPGQGLQFLFEYFSETQRNKGNFPGRFSGRQFSNSRSEMNVSTLELGDSALYLCASSVSSDTDTQYFGPGTRLTVL.

J is TRBJ1-2 and V is TRBV30; D is unresolved. CDR1 is GTSNPN, CDR2 SVGIG, per germline (reference sequence). V was trimmed by 5 bases and J by 4 bases, leaving 35 bases between them. The CDR3 totals 20 residues. In DNA, the CDR3 is TGTGCCTGGTGCTCTTGGGTGCTCTCACCCGGGAAAATAAGGGCCTATGGCTACACCTTC. Amino acid sequence: CAWCSWVLSPGKIRAYGYTF.

The rearrangement uses TRBV2 and TRBJ2-4; 8 bases fit TRBD2. The CDR3 sequence is 14 residues long. V lost 2 bases to trimming and J lost 7 bases; unmatched junction nucleotides: 4. CDR1 is SNHLY and CDR2 is FYNNEI in the germline V gene. The CDR3 nucleotides are TGTGCCAGCAGTGAACAGCGGGAGAGGAACATTCAGTACTTC. Amino acids: CASSEQRERNIQYF.

V is TRBV7-3 and J is TRBJ2-1; 9 positions match TRBD1. The CDR3 has 16 amino acids. The V and J ends lost 2 bases and 8 bases, in that order; junction bases with no gene match: 10. Germline CDR1 SGHTA, CDR2 FQGTGA. CDR3 coding DNA: TGTGCCAGCAGCTTAGGGACAGGGATACTAGGGGATGAGCAGTTCTTC. It translates to CASSLGTGILGDEQFF.

CDR3 amino acids: CASSPLTSGGAATGELFF. DNA for the CDR3: TGTGCCAGCAGCCCTCTGACTAGCGGGGGGGCAGCTACCGGGGAGCTGTTTTTT. The chain uses TRBV13 and TRBJ2-2; TRBD2 aligns across 14 bases. This CDR3 spans 18 amino acids. Unmatched junction bases numbered 10, after V lost 5 bases and J lost 5 bases. Germline CDR1 and CDR2: PRHDT and FYEKMQ (reference sequence).

The V gene is TRBV6-5, the J gene TRBJ2-7, with TRBD2 matching over 12 bases. Losses at the gene ends were 4 bases for V and 7 bases for J; bases not matched to a gene: 8. The CDR3 is 15 residues long. The germline V gene encodes CDR1 MNHEY and CDR2 SVGAGI. Here the CDR3 reads CASSFALAGGQEQYF. The DNA for the CDR3 is TGTGCCAGCAGTTTTGCTCTAGCGGGGGGGCAGGAGCAGTACTTC.

In this sample, this clone turned up once. Written as DNA, the CDR3 is TGCGCCAGCAGCCAAGATACGCTGGCAGGGGAAAACACCATATATTTT. Residues: CASSQDTLAGENTIYF. V gene TRBV4-3 combines with J gene TRBJ1-3, with a tentative D call TRBD1 (6 bases). Germline V lookup: CDR1 LGHNA, CDR2 YSLEER. The CDR3 covers 16 residues. V was clipped by 0 bases and J by 6 bases, with 15 bases between them.

Concerning this clone: The same CDR3 also results from other DNA sequences found in this sample. The chain has TRBV27 and TRBJ1-6, with 9 bases matching TRBD1. Germline V gene lookup returns CDR1 MNHEY and CDR2 SMNVEV (reference sequence). The V and J ends lost 0 bases and 10 bases, in that order; junction bases with no gene match: 4. The CDR3 has 15 residues. In nucleotides, the CDR3 is TGTGCCAGCAGTTTATCGACAGGGGGGAACTCACCCCTCCACTTT. The encoded protein is CASSLSTGGNSPLHF.

The V call is TRBV6-6, the J call TRBJ1-5, with TRBD1 matching 10 bases. From germline, CDR1 is MNHNY and CDR2 SVGAGI (reference sequence). CDR3 length: 16 amino acids. V lost 5 bases to trimming and J lost 4 bases; unmatched junction nucleotides: 8. CDR3 in DNA: TGTGCCAGCAGTCCGACCGGGACAGGGGTAAATCAGCCCCAGCATTTT. Amino acid sequence: CASSPTGTGVNQPQHF.

The genes are TRBV7-3 and TRBJ2-2, with D possibly TRBD1 on 5 matching bases. Germline lookup yields CDR1 SGHTA and CDR2 FQGTGA. V was cut by 6 bases and J by 4 bases, with 9 bases left in between. The CDR3 is 13 residues long. In DNA form, the CDR3 reads TGTGCCAGCAGGGCCACAGGCACCGGGGAGCTGTTTTTT. Its translation is CASRATGTGELFF.

The rearrangement joins TRBV4-3 to TRBJ2-1; D is perhaps TRBD2 (5 bases). The germline V gene has CDR1 LGHNA and CDR2 YSLEER. Trimming removed 2 bases at V and 2 bases at J, with 13 bases between. The CDR3 has 16 residues. The CDR3 bases are TGCGCCAGCAGCCAACGGGAACGATATCCCTACAATGAGCAGTTCTTC. Translation: CASSQRERYPYNEQFF.

This sequence joins TRBV6-5 and TRBJ2-1, with 11 bases identical to TRBD2. CDR1 and CDR2 from the germline V gene are MNHEY and SVGAGI. The V segment lost 7 bases and the J segment 8 bases; nucleotides outside the gene matches: 10. The CDR3 is made up of 15 amino acids. For the CDR3, the DNA is TGTGCCAGCAAAAAAACTAGCGGGAGACCGGATGAGCAGTTCTTC. This sequence encodes CASKKTSGRPDEQFF.

This chain's CDR3 is CASSLAATSSYNEQFF. CDR3 sequence (DNA): TGCGCCAGCAGCTTGGCCGCAACCAGCTCCTACAATGAGCAGTTCTTC. V gene TRBV5-1 combines with J gene TRBJ2-1; unclear D gene. Deletions cut 0 bases from V and 0 bases from J, with 10 bases between. This CDR3 is 16 amino acids long. Per the germline V gene, CDR1 is SGHRS and CDR2 is YFSETQ. Full variable domain (missing parts from reference TRBV5-1 and TRBJ2-1): KAGVTQTPRYLIKTRGQQVTLSCSPISGHRSVSWYQQTPGQGLQFLFEYFSETQRNKGNFPGRFSGRQFSNSRSEMNVSTLELGDSALYLCASSLAATSSYNEQFFGPGTRLTVL.